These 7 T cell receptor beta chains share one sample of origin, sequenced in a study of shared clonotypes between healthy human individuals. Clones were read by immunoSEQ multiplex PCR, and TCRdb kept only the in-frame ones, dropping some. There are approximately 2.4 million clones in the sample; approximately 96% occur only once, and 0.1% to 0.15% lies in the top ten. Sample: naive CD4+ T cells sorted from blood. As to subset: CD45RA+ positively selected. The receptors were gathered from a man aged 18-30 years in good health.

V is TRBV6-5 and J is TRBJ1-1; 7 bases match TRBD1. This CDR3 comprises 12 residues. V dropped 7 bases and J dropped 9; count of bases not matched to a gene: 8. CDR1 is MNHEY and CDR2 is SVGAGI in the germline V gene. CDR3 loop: CASINPGQKAFF. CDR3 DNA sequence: TGTGCCAGCATTAACCCGGGACAGAAAGCTTTCTTT.

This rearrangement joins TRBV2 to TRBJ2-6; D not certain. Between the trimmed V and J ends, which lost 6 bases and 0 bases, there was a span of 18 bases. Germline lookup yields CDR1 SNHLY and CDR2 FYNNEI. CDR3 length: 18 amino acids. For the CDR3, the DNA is TGTGCCAGCAGGTTTGCGTCGTTAACGCTCTCTGGGGCCAACGTCCTGACTTTC. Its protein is CASRFASLTLSGANVLTF.

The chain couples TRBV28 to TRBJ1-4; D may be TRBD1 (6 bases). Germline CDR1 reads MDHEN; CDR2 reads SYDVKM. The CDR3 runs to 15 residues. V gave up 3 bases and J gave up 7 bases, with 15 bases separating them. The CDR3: CASSFQRGYTEKLFF. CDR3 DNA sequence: TGTGCCAGCAGTTTCCAAAGGGGGTACACTGAAAAACTGTTTTTT.

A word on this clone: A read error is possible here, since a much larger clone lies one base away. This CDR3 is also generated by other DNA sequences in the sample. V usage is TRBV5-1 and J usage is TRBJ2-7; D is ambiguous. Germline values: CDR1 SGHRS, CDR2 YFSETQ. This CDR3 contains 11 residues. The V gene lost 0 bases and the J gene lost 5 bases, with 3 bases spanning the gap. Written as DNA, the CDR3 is TGCGCCAGCAGCTTGGAAAACGAGCAGTACTTC. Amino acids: CASSLENEQYF.

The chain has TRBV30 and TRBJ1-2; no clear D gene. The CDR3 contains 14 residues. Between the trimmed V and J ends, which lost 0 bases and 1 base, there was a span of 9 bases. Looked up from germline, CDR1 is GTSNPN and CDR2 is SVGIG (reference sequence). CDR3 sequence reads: CAWSVGIGNYGYTF. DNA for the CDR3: TGTGCCTGGAGTGTGGGAATTGGTAACTATGGCTACACCTTC.

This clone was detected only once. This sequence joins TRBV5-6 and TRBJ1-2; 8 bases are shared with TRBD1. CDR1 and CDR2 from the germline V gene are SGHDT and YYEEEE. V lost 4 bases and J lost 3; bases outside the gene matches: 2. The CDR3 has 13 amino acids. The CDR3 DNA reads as TGTGCCAGCAGCCCAGGGGGCGACTATGGCTACACCTTC. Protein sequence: CASSPGGDYGYTF.

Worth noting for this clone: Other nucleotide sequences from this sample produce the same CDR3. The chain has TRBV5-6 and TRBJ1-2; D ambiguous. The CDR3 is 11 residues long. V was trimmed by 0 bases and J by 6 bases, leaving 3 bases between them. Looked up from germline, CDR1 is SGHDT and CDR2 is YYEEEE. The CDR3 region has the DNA TGTGCCAGCAGCTTGGAAGATGGCTACACCTTC. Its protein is CASSLEDGYTF.